These 32 T cell receptor beta chains were all obtained from the same sample, sequenced in a study of identifying expanded T cells in peripheral blood. The protocol was immunoSEQ multiplex PCR, while the TCRdb copy is restricted to in-frame clones and leaves out a portion. The sample lists 97,000 or so clones; 88% were seen once. The sequenced sample was blood. Receptors were obtained from a person aged 18 to 69 in good health.

The chain has TRBV7-9 and TRBJ2-3; D not resolved. V lost 5 bases to trimming and J lost 4 bases, with 19 bases between them. The CDR3 is 16 residues long. Germline CDR1 SEHNR, CDR2 FQNEAQ (reference sequence). The CDR3 loop reads CASSPFRASSADTQYF. CDR3 nucleotide sequence: TGTGCCAGCAGCCCATTCCGGGCCTCATCGGCAGATACGCAGTATTTT.

The rearrangement joins TRBV19 to TRBJ2-5; tentatively, D is TRBD2 (6 bases). The V end was cut by 7 bases, the J end by 5 bases, with 14 bases between. From germline, CDR1 is LNHDA and CDR2 SQIVND (reference sequence). The CDR3 extends over 13 amino acids. CDR3 residues: CASKEGPGETQYF. The CDR3 region has the DNA TGTGCCAGTAAGGAGGGTCCAGGGGAGACCCAGTACTTC.

The chain uses TRBV6-5 and TRBJ2-7; no reliable D call. This CDR3 is 14 amino acids long. With 5 bases removed from V and 2 bases from J, the gap between germline ends came to 13 bases. Germline CDR1 MNHEY, CDR2 SVGAGI. CDR3 DNA: TGTGCCAGCAGTCGGACGTCACCAACCTACGAGCAGTACTTC. Its translation is CASSRTSPTYEQYF.

This rearrangement joins TRBV7-2 to TRBJ1-1, with TRBD1 matching over 11 bases. V lost 5 bases and J lost 1; bases outside the gene matches: 6. Germline CDR1 and CDR2: SGHTA and FQGNSA. This CDR3 region has 16 residues. This CDR3 is CASSPGQGVGNTEAFF. In DNA form, the CDR3 reads TGTGCCAGCAGCCCGGGACAGGGGGTGGGGAACACTGAAGCTTTCTTT.

V gene TRBV11-2 combines with J gene TRBJ2-1; D is perhaps TRBD2 (6 bases). The CDR3 length is 14 residues. The germline V gene encodes CDR1 SGHAT and CDR2 FQNNGV. Trimming removed 5 bases at V and 5 bases at J, with 13 bases between. The CDR3 DNA sequence: TGTGCCAGCAGCGCGGGACTTATCGACAATGAGCAGTTCTTC. Translating it yields CASSAGLIDNEQFF. Drawing the rest from reference TRBV11-2 and TRBJ2-1, the complete variable domain is EAGVAQSPRYKIIEKRQSVAFWCNPISGHATLYWYQQILGQGPKLLIQFQNNGVVDDSQLPKDRFSAERLKGVDSTLKIQPAKLEDSAVYLCASSAGLIDNEQFFGPGTRLTVL.

This clone was counted a single time. The CDR3 region has the DNA TGTGCCAGCTCACCCTCCAGTATAAGCGGACTCTACGAGCAGTACTTC. Its protein product is CASSPSSISGLYEQYF. The V call is TRBV18, the J call TRBJ2-7; D perhaps matches TRBD2 (5 bases). This CDR3 has 16 amino acids. V was cut by 3 bases and J by 3 bases, with 18 bases left in between. In germline, CDR1 is KGHSH, CDR2 LQKENI.

V is TRBV6-1 and J is TRBJ1-1; D unclear. The CDR3 is made up of 15 amino acids. With 6 bases removed from V and 0 bases from J, the gap between germline ends came to 14 bases. Germline CDR1 is MNHNS and CDR2 is SASEGT. CDR3 coding DNA: TGTGCCAGCAGGGACCGTACATACTTGAACACTGAAGCTTTCTTT. Translated, it gives CASRDRTYLNTEAFF.

The chain recombines TRBV19 with TRBJ2-7; 7 bases are shared with TRBD2. From germline, CDR1 is LNHDA and CDR2 SQIVND (reference sequence). The CDR3 loop spans 15 amino acids. V dropped 1 base and J dropped 0; count of bases not matched to a gene: 3. The CDR3 sequence: CASSIGSGASYEQYF. CDR3 nucleotide sequence: TGTGCCAGTAGTATAGGGAGCGGGGCCTCCTACGAGCAGTACTTC.

The gene calls are TRBV5-4 and TRBJ2-1, with 8 bases fitting TRBD2. The CDR3 loop spans 18 amino acids. Germline V CDR1 and CDR2: SGHNT, YYREEE (reference sequence). Trimming at V came to 6 bases and at J to 0 bases, leaving 14 bases not matched to a gene. The DNA for the CDR3 is TGTGCCAGCATCCGCGGCGGGACTAGAGGTTCCTCCTACAATGAGCAGTTCTTC. The encoded protein is CASIRGGTRGSSYNEQFF.

This clone was seen once. The rearrangement links TRBV7-4 to TRBJ1-1, with D possibly matching TRBD1 (6 bases). Germline V gene data show CDR1 as SGHVT and CDR2 as SQSDAQ. The CDR3 runs 14 residues. Trimming removed 10 bases at V and 1 base at J, with 16 bases between. In nucleotides, the CDR3 is TGTGCCATCCCAGATGTGGGACAGAACACTGAAGCTTTCTTT. Amino acids: CAIPDVGQNTEAFF.

J is TRBJ2-5 and V is TRBV18; D is unclear. V was cut by 6 bases and J by 2 bases, with 4 bases left in between. This CDR3 comprises 11 residues. From germline, CDR1 is KGHSH and CDR2 LQKENI. The CDR3 region is CASSIQETQYF. In DNA, the CDR3 is TGTGCCAGCTCGATACAAGAGACCCAGTACTTC. The full variable domain, completed using reference TRBV18 and TRBJ2-5, is NAGVMQNPRHLVRRRGQEARLRCSPMKGHSHVYWYRQLPEEGLKFMVYLQKENIIDESGMPKERFSAEFPKEGPSILRIQQVVRGDSAAYFCASSIQETQYFGPGTRLLVL.

The chain recombines TRBV5-1 with TRBJ2-1; 14 nucleotides agree with TRBD2. J gave up 12 bases and V 5 bases, and 7 bases lay outside the gene matches. The V gene's germline CDR1 is SGHRS and CDR2 YFSETQ. CDR3 size: 14 residues. The CDR3 coding sequence is TGCGCCAGCAGACCGTCCGGGACTAGCGGGGGGCAGTTCTTC. It yields the protein CASRPSGTSGGQFF.

The V gene is TRBV28, the J gene TRBJ2-7; 9 positions match TRBD1. The germline V gene has CDR1 MDHEN and CDR2 SYDVKM. V shed 3 bases, J shed 3 bases, and the junction held 9 bases outside the gene matches. The CDR3 has 16 residues. CDR3 amino acids: CASSFKHRGRDYEQYF. CDR3 nucleotides: TGTGCCAGCAGTTTCAAGCACAGGGGGCGAGACTACGAGCAGTACTTC. Combining the CDR3 with reference TRBV28 and TRBJ2-7 gives the whole variable domain DVKVTQSSRYLVKRTGEKVFLECVQDMDHENMFWYRQDPGLGLRLIYFSYDVKMKEKGDIPEGYSVSREKKERFSLILESASTNQTSMYLCASSFKHRGRDYEQYFGPGTRLTVT.

The chain combines TRBV18 with TRBJ2-7; 11 bases map to TRBD2. The CDR3 is 15 residues long. Germline lookup yields CDR1 KGHSH and CDR2 LQKENI. The V and J ends lost 3 bases and 4 bases, in that order; junction bases with no gene match: 5. The DNA for the CDR3 is TGTGCCAGCTCACCCCCGGGACTAGCGGCTTACGAGCAGTACTTC. Its translation: CASSPPGLAAYEQYF.

The chain joins TRBV7-8 to TRBJ1-5; TRBD1 is a possible D gene (5 bases). Trimming left V 7 bases short and J 7 bases short, with 17 bases between. In germline, CDR1 is SGHVS, CDR2 FQNEAQ. The CDR3 totals 14 residues. Here the CDR3 reads CASKSGGWDQPQHF. The CDR3 nucleotides read TGTGCCAGCAAATCGGGAGGGTGGGACCAGCCCCAGCATTTT.

The V call is TRBV7-2, the J call TRBJ2-7; 11 bases align to TRBD1. CDR1 is SGHTA, CDR2 FQGNSA, per germline. The CDR3 sequence is 14 residues long. V shed 6 bases, J shed 7 bases, and the junction held 8 bases outside the gene matches. CDR3: CASRRTGGVGEQYF. The CDR3 DNA is TGTGCCAGCAGAAGGACAGGGGGCGTTGGGGAGCAGTACTTC.

The chain joins TRBV5-4 to TRBJ2-3, with D perhaps matching TRBD1 (6 bases). The germline CDR1 and CDR2 sequences are SGHNT and YYREEE (reference sequence). This CDR3 is built from 16 residues. Trimming cost V 0 bases and J 0 bases, with 11 bases left between them. Here the CDR3 DNA reads TGTGCCAGCAGCTTGGCCCTGGGGGCGAGCACAGATACGCAGTATTTT. As protein: CASSLALGASTDTQYF.

In DNA, the CDR3 is TGTGCCAGCAGCTCACCCTCCGGGGGTCTGCTTGAGCAGTTCTTC. Translated, it gives CASSSPSGGLLEQFF. The chain employs TRBV7-9 and TRBJ2-1; TRBD2 might be the D (6 bases). CDR3 length equals 15 residues. Trimming took off 4 bases at V and 9 bases at J, with 19 bases between the two ends. Germline CDR1 and CDR2: SEHNR and FQNEAQ (reference sequence).

V gene TRBV30 combines with J gene TRBJ2-7; D possibly corresponds to TRBD2 (7 bases). Germline CDR1 and CDR2: GTSNPN and SVGIG (reference sequence). This CDR3 has 15 amino acids. Trimming took 2 bases from V and 2 from J, leaving 16 bases between them. The CDR3 coding sequence is TGTGCCTGGAGTTTGGGGGGGGCCGCGCCCTACGAGCAGTACTTC. It codes for CAWSLGGAAPYEQYF.

The V and J genes are TRBV2 and TRBJ2-2; D is possibly TRBD2 (6 bases). Looked up from germline, CDR1 is SNHLY and CDR2 is FYNNEI. V was clipped by 7 bases and J by 6 bases, with 12 bases between them. This CDR3 spans 13 amino acids. The CDR3 here is CASTRSGAGELFF. The CDR3 DNA sequence: TGTGCCAGCACCAGGTCGGGGGCCGGGGAGCTGTTTTTT.

The gene calls are TRBV7-3 and TRBJ2-3; tentatively, D is TRBD1 or TRBD2 (5 bases each). The CDR3 runs to 14 residues. V lost 1 base to trimming and J lost 4 bases, with 9 bases between them. Germline lookup yields CDR1 SGHTA and CDR2 FQGTGA. DNA of the CDR3: TGTGCCAGCAGCTTAAGACGAGGGGCAGATACGCAGTATTTT. Translating gives CASSLRRGADTQYF. The whole variable domain, remainder taken from reference TRBV7-3 and TRBJ2-3, is GAGVSQTPSNKVTEKGKYVELRCDPISGHTALYWYRQSLGQGPEFLIYFQGTGAADDSGLPNDRFFAVRPEGSVSTLKIQRTERGDSAVYLCASSLRRGADTQYFGPGTRLTVL.

V and J are TRBV19 and TRBJ2-6; maybe TRBD2 (6 bases). The V gene's germline CDR1 is LNHDA and CDR2 SQIVND (reference sequence). This CDR3 region has 13 residues. This CDR3 reads CGSGVGGANVLTF. DNA for the CDR3: TGTGGGTCGGGGGTAGGTGGGGCCAACGTCCTGACTTTC. Variable domain in full (rest from reference TRBV19 and TRBJ2-6): DGGITQSPKYLFRKEGQNVTLSCEQNLNHDAMYWYRQDPGQGLRLIYYSQIVNDFQKGDIAEGYSVSREKKESFPLTVTSAQKNPTAFYLCGSGVGGANVLTFGAGSRLTVL.

This chain links TRBV30 with TRBJ1-1; D gene unclear. The CDR3 has 14 amino acids. Germline CDR1 and CDR2: GTSNPN and SVGIG (reference sequence). The germline V and J ends were trimmed by 0 bases and 0 bases, with 8 bases remaining between them. The CDR3 DNA reads TGTGCCTGGAGTGTACTGGGCCTGAACACTGAAGCTTTCTTT. Residues: CAWSVLGLNTEAFF.

The chain combines TRBV27 with TRBJ2-7; possible D gene TRBD1, 6 bases. Trimming pared 3 bases from V and 3 bases from J, leaving 9 bases between. From germline, CDR1 is MNHEY and CDR2 SMNVEV (reference sequence). The CDR3 loop spans 13 amino acids. CDR3 region: CASSLGHGYEQYF. CDR3 nucleotide sequence: TGTGCCAGCAGTTTGGGACACGGCTACGAGCAGTACTTC.

The rearrangement joins TRBV28 to TRBJ1-3; a possible D gene is TRBD1 (5 bases). Trimming cost V 6 bases and J 0 bases, with 15 bases left between them. CDR1 and CDR2 from the germline V gene are MDHEN and SYDVKM. The CDR3 loop spans 16 amino acids. Written as DNA, the CDR3 is TGTGCCAGCAGCTCCCCAAGACAGAACTCTGGAAACACCATATATTTT. Protein sequence: CASSSPRQNSGNTIYF.

This clone was seen only once. This chain joins TRBV7-9 and TRBJ1-1; D is undetermined. CDR3 length: 13 residues. V was shortened by 4 bases and J by 2 bases, with 8 bases between the two germline ends. The V gene's germline CDR1 is SEHNR and CDR2 FQNEAQ (reference sequence). The CDR3 reads CASSSTTNTEAFF. The CDR3 DNA reads TGTGCCAGCAGCTCAACTACTAACACTGAAGCTTTCTTT.

The chain combines TRBV6-5 with TRBJ2-7; D remains unclear. With 6 bases removed from V and 2 bases from J, the gap between germline ends came to 5 bases. The germline V gene has CDR1 MNHEY and CDR2 SVGAGI. The CDR3 runs to 11 residues. CDR3 region: CASRNTYEQYF. In DNA form, the CDR3 reads TGTGCCAGCAGGAATACCTACGAGCAGTACTTC.

The CDR3 bases are TGTGCCACAATCGGACGACAGTGGAACACTGAAGCTTTCTTT. Translating gives CATIGRQWNTEAFF. The chain has TRBV7-8 and TRBJ1-1, with D possibly matching TRBD1 (5 bases). The CDR3 totals 14 residues. CDR1 is SGHVS and CDR2 is FQNEAQ in the germline V gene. The V gene lost 10 bases and the J gene lost 1 base, with 16 bases spanning the gap.

The chain is built from TRBV29-1 and TRBJ1-1; the D is unclear. The V end lost 6 bases, the J end lost 1 base, and 9 bases lay between the germline ends. This CDR3 is 12 amino acids long. Germline CDR1 and CDR2: SQVTM and ANQGSEA. The CDR3 bases are TGCAGCGTGATTCAGGCGAACACTGAAGCTTTCTTT. Translating it yields CSVIQANTEAFF.

This chain links TRBV15 with TRBJ1-5, with unresolved D. The CDR3 covers 17 residues. Germline V gene lookup returns CDR1 LNHNV and CDR2 YYDKDF (reference sequence). The ends were cut back, 0 bases at V and 5 bases at J, with 17 bases in the middle. The CDR3 DNA sequence: TGTGCCACCAGCAGAGATCAGAGGGCAGTTCCTCATCAGCCCCAGCATTTT. It specifies CATSRDQRAVPHQPQHF.

CDR3 region: CASSPGRGNTEAFF. CDR3 in DNA: TGTGCCAGCAGCCCCGGACGGGGGAACACTGAAGCTTTCTTT. This sequence joins TRBV7-8 and TRBJ1-1, with D hard to call. Deletions cut 5 bases from V and 1 base from J, with 11 bases between. CDR1 and CDR2 (germline): SGHVS, FQNEAQ. The length of the CDR3 is 14 residues. The whole variable domain, filled in from reference TRBV7-8 and TRBJ1-1, reads GAGVSQSPRYKVAKRGQDVALRCDPISGHVSLFWYQQALGQGPEFLTYFQNEAQLDKSGLPSDRFFAERPEGSVSTLKIQRTQQEDSAVYLCASSPGRGNTEAFFGQGTRLTVV.

The chain links TRBV15 to TRBJ1-4; 9 bases are a match to TRBD1. Germline V gene sequence: CDR1 LNHNV, CDR2 YYDKDF (reference sequence). There are 16 residues in the CDR3. Unmatched junction bases numbered 7, after V lost 0 bases and J lost 8 bases. For the CDR3, the DNA is TGTGCCACCAGCAGAGATCCCGGGACAGGGCGGGAAAAACTGTTTTTT. Its translation: CATSRDPGTGREKLFF.